The TCR beta chain described here comes from a study of low-dose radiotherapy and immunotherapy resistance in tumors. In the study overall: Participants in Cohort 2 were given 1 Gy per fraction every two weeks, for 13 Gy over 26 weeks.

Per the germline V gene, CDR1 is SGDLS and CDR2 is YYNGEE. The CDR3 runs to 14 residues. The junction had 3 bases not matched to a gene; V was cut back by 4 bases and J by 4 bases. Primers targeting TRAV and TRBV primed first-strand cDNA, covering alpha and beta chains. Both a constant-region primer and a V-primer adapter served to amplify TCRs across roughly 20 PCR cycles. TCRdb fed the reads into MiXCR, producing one record per CDR3 protein. The sample shows 100,000 or so distinct CDR3 sequences, under 25% of them seen only once. Time point: after trial treatment. Treatment of the sample: LDRT plus nivolumab, ipilimumab, low-dose cyclophosphamide and aspirin (RACIN trial). Donors, who were enrolled in a single-arm phase I dose-escalation trial, received nivolumab, ipilimumab, aspirin, low-dose cyclophosphamide and low-dose radiotherapy. This clonotype was counted ten times or more.

This receptor was taken from a male donor with prostate cancer. This chain uses TRBV9 with TRBJ1-5, with TRBD1 matching over 9 bases. The sample in question was PBMCs, obtained after low-dose radiotherapy plus immunotherapy. In DNA form, the CDR3 reads TGTGCCAGCAGCCCGACAGGGGGGAATCAGCCCCAGCATTTT. Protein: CASSPTGGNQPQHF.